These 21 T cell receptor beta chains were sequenced from one sample in a study of blood T cell repertoires in COVID-19. Clones were read by immunoSEQ multiplex PCR, and TCRdb kept only the in-frame ones, dropping some. The data contain about 330,000 clones, approximately 90% of them singletons. The specimen was peripheral blood. These receptors came from a young man with COVID-19, enrolled during active disease.

This chain connects TRBV7-3 to TRBJ2-1; possible D gene TRBD1, 6 bases. The CDR3 runs 15 residues. With 3 bases removed from V and 3 bases from J, the gap between germline ends came to 12 bases. Germline assignment: CDR1 SGHTA and CDR2 FQGTGA. The CDR3 DNA sequence: TGTGCCAGCAGCTTCGACAGGTTACGCTACAATGAGCAGTTCTTC. Translated: CASSFDRLRYNEQFF.

V usage is TRBV2 and J usage is TRBJ2-1; 7 nucleotides align to TRBD1. V lost 3 bases, J lost 4 bases, and 3 bases stayed unmatched. Germline assignment: CDR1 SNHLY and CDR2 FYNNEI. This CDR3 contains 14 residues. CDR3 residues: CASSEGQKYNEQFF. CDR3 bases: TGTGCCAGCAGTGAGGGACAGAAGTACAATGAGCAGTTCTTC.

V and J are TRBV7-9 and TRBJ2-7; 8 bases line up with TRBD1. Trimming took 1 base from V and 7 from J; bases not matched to a gene: 9. Germline V CDR1 and CDR2: SEHNR, FQNEAQ (reference sequence). The CDR3 sequence is 15 residues long. The CDR3 protein is CASSLGGTGGKEQYF. CDR3 bases: TGTGCCAGCAGCTTAGGAGGAACAGGGGGGAAGGAGCAGTACTTC.

The CDR3 protein is CASSPGQGRQETQYF. The CDR3 region has the DNA TGTGCCAGCTCACCCGGACAGGGGAGGCAAGAGACCCAGTACTTC. The gene calls are TRBV18 and TRBJ2-5, with 9 bases matching TRBD1. With V trimmed by 3 bases and J by 2 bases, 4 bases remained unmatched. Germline CDR1 and CDR2: KGHSH and LQKENI. The CDR3 loop spans 15 amino acids.

V is TRBV6-5 and J is TRBJ1-6; unclear D gene. The CDR3 is 15 residues long. Germline loops: CDR1 MNHEY, CDR2 SVGAGI. V was pared by 0 bases and J by 7 bases, with 10 bases between. DNA for the CDR3: TGTGCCAGCAGTTACTCACGGCAGGCAAATTCACCCCTCCACTTT. As protein: CASSYSRQANSPLHF.

This clone appeared once. The gene calls are TRBV4-3 and TRBJ2-1; TRBD2 matches at 7 bases. V lost 4 bases and J lost 7; bases outside the gene matches: 7. CDR1 and CDR2 (germline): LGHNA, YSLEER. This CDR3 contains 14 residues. The CDR3: CASSPSGLNNEQFF. The DNA for the CDR3 is TGCGCCAGCAGCCCTAGCGGACTAAATAATGAGCAGTTCTTC.

The rearrangement uses TRBV24-1 and TRBJ2-7; maybe TRBD1 (6 bases). CDR1 and CDR2 from the germline V gene are KGHDR and SFDVKD. This CDR3 is built from 13 residues. V dropped 7 bases and J dropped 6 bases, with 15 bases sitting between them. The CDR3 is CATSRTAIGEQYF. DNA for the CDR3: TGTGCCACCAGCAGGACAGCCATCGGCGAGCAGTACTTC.

This clone was found a few times. The chain uses TRBV7-2 and TRBJ1-1; D not resolved. Germline CDR1 SGHTA, CDR2 FQGNSA. This CDR3 has 11 residues. The V gene lost 4 bases and the J gene lost 6 bases, with 6 bases spanning the gap. The chain's CDR3 is CASSYRAEAFF. CDR3 coding DNA: TGTGCCAGCAGCTATCGGGCTGAAGCTTTCTTT.

On this clone itself: The sample contains more than one DNA sequence encoding this CDR3. This chain connects TRBV24-1 to TRBJ2-1; TRBD1 matches 10 bases. Germline CDR1 reads KGHDR; CDR2 reads SFDVKD. Trimming cost V 4 bases and J 5 bases; bases outside gene matches: 4. The CDR3 runs to 15 residues. As DNA, the CDR3 is TGTGCCACCAGTGACCCCGGGACAGGGGACAATGAGCAGTTCTTC. It yields the protein CATSDPGTGDNEQFF.

The rearrangement uses TRBV28 and TRBJ1-5, with no clear D. The CDR3 has 14 residues. Trimming stripped 2 bases from V and 3 bases from J, with 8 bases between. CDR1 MDHEN and CDR2 SYDVKM come from the germline V gene. The DNA of the CDR3 is TGTGCCAGCAGTTTAACGGGTTTCAATCAGCCCCAGCATTTT. Amino acid sequence: CASSLTGFNQPQHF.

This clone was seen only a few times. The rearrangement uses TRBV27 and TRBJ1-2; possible D gene TRBD1, 5 bases. CDR3 length: 12 amino acids. V lost 3 bases and J 8 bases, leaving 10 bases between the germline ends. Germline V gene sequence: CDR1 MNHEY, CDR2 SMNVEV (reference sequence). The DNA of the CDR3 is TGTGCCAGCAGTTTCGTGGGGGGAGGCTACACCTTC. It codes for CASSFVGGGYTF.

The chain has TRBV7-2 and TRBJ2-7; possibly TRBD2 for D (5 bases). V was shortened by 5 bases and J by 0 bases, with 26 bases between the two germline ends. CDR1 SGHTA and CDR2 FQGNSA come from the germline V gene. The CDR3 has 19 amino acids. The CDR3 here is CASSPRFAGALELSYEQYF. The CDR3 DNA reads TGTGCCAGCAGCCCCCGGTTTGCGGGCGCCTTGGAACTCTCCTACGAGCAGTACTTC. The whole variable domain, remainder taken from reference TRBV7-2 and TRBJ2-7, is GAGVSQSPSNKVTEKGKDVELRCDPISGHTALYWYRQSLGQGLEFLIYFQGNSAPDKSGLPSDRFSAERTGGSVSTLTIQRTQQEDSAVYLCASSPRFAGALELSYEQYFGPGTRLTVT.

The V and J genes are TRBV7-8 and TRBJ1-5, with 7 bases matching TRBD1. Losses at the gene ends were 3 bases for V and 0 bases for J; bases not matched to a gene: 5. CDR1 is SGHVS and CDR2 is FQNEAQ in the germline V gene. This CDR3 contains 16 residues. CDR3 coding DNA: TGTGCCAGCAGCTTGACAGGGTACTATAGCAATCAGCCCCAGCATTTT. This sequence encodes CASSLTGYYSNQPQHF.

This sequence joins TRBV12-5 and TRBJ2-2; 8 positions match TRBD2. The trim removed 0 bases at V and 6 bases at J, leaving 6 bases unmatched. There are 16 residues in the CDR3. The germline V gene has CDR1 LGHNT and CDR2 FRNRAP. The CDR3 loop reads CASGLVDGREAGELFF. The CDR3 nucleotides read TGTGCTAGTGGTTTGGTGGATGGGCGGGAGGCCGGGGAGCTGTTTTTT.

The genes are TRBV28 and TRBJ1-2; tentatively, D is TRBD1 (5 bases). Germline V CDR1 and CDR2: MDHEN, SYDVKM. The CDR3 extends over 14 amino acids. V lost 4 bases and J lost 8, with 17 bases in between. CDR3 sequence reads: CASSSPAGIGGYTF. The CDR3 coding sequence is TGTGCCAGCAGTTCCCCAGCAGGGATCGGCGGCTACACCTTC.

This chain uses TRBV3-1 (or the pseudogene TRBV3-2) with TRBJ2-5; TRBD1 matches at 8 bases. Germline loops: CDR1 LGHDT, CDR2 YNNKEL (reference sequence). The CDR3 has 14 amino acids. V dropped 4 bases and J dropped 3; count of bases not matched to a gene: 4. The CDR3 nucleotides are TGTGCCAGCAGCCGGGACAGGTTAGAAGAGACCCAGTACTTC. Translated, it gives CASSRDRLEETQYF.

The chain's CDR3 is CASSQDYLGIQETQYF. CDR3 coding DNA: TGCGCCAGCAGCCAAGATTATCTTGGCATCCAAGAGACCCAGTACTTC. This chain links TRBV4-3 with TRBJ2-5; D remains ambiguous. The CDR3 runs 16 residues. Germline CDR1 is LGHNA and CDR2 is YSLEER. V lost 0 bases to trimming and J lost 1 base, with 12 bases between them.

The J gene is TRBJ1-1, the V gene TRBV25-1; maybe TRBD1 (6 bases). The CDR3 sequence is 13 residues long. Per germline, CDR1 MGHDK and CDR2 SYGVNS. Trimming pared 4 bases from V and 4 bases from J, leaving 10 bases between. The chain's CDR3 is CASSVGGATEAFF. CDR3 nucleotide sequence: TGTGCCAGCAGTGTCGGGGGGGCCACTGAAGCTTTCTTT.

The chain has TRBV28 and TRBJ1-2; 11 bases agree with TRBD1. Unmatched junction bases numbered 6, after V lost 5 bases and J lost 7 bases. From germline, CDR1 is MDHEN and CDR2 SYDVKM. This CDR3 has 14 amino acids. CDR3 nucleotides: TGTGCCAGCAGTCCCGGACAGGGGGCGATTGGCTACACCTTC. Encoded protein: CASSPGQGAIGYTF.

The chain is built from TRBV24-1 and TRBJ2-1; TRBD2 agrees at 11 bases. The junction had 9 bases not matched to a gene; V was cut back by 10 bases and J by 8 bases. CDR3 length: 14 amino acids. Looked up from germline, CDR1 is KGHDR and CDR2 is SFDVKD. The CDR3 loop reads CATSRTSGRDEQFF. In nucleotides, the CDR3 is TGTGCCACATCCAGGACTAGCGGGCGAGATGAGCAGTTCTTC.

V is TRBV6-6 and J is TRBJ1-2; possible D gene TRBD1, 5 bases. V lost 2 bases, J lost 4 bases, and 14 bases lay in between. The CDR3 contains 15 residues. Germline CDR1 reads MNHNY; CDR2 reads SVGAGI (reference sequence). Here the CDR3 DNA reads TGTGCCAGCAGTTACCAAGGGCAGGGAGGCTATGGCTACACCTTC. This translates into CASSYQGQGGYGYTF.